This T cell receptor (beta chain) was recovered during a study of blood T cells in healthy people across ages. Study context: Template-switching capture recovered about one barcoded beta molecule per two T cells.

The second PCR ran about 6 to 11 cycles with a sample-barcoded 5' primer and J-beta primers. TCRdb analysed the 5' RACE reads with MiXCR anew, one entry per CDR3 protein. Of 1.5 million to 2 million distinct CDR3 sequences listed, roughly 49% are singletons. This clonotype was observed a few times. The antigen remains unidentified. Points from the study as a whole: Higher diversity and more naive CD4+ cells were features of long-lived donors, compared to aged donors.

Each donor was a healthy Caucasian individual from Russia, aged roughly 6 to 100. Researchers isolated at least 7 million PBMCs per sample. V was clipped by 1 base and J by 3 bases; unmatched bases: 4. Germline assignment: CDR1 MNHEY and CDR2 SMNVEV (reference sequence). CDR3 length equals 15 residues. The chain links TRBV27 to TRBJ2-7; TRBD1 agrees at 9 bases. This clonotype originated in a woman aged 40 to 49 in good health. Sequencing was performed on blood. Here the CDR3 DNA reads TGTGCCAGCAGTTTATTCGGGACAGGGTTCTACGAGCAGTACTTC. As protein: CASSLFGTGFYEQYF.